The 30 T cell receptor beta chains below were found in one sample sequenced in a study of T cells in Graves' hyperthyroidism and ophthalmopathy. The CDR3 regions of TCR beta were amplified from RNA transcripts. A first-round RT-PCR of the TCR CDR3 used the HTBI primer set. TCRdb reprocessed the multiplex PCR reads with MiXCR, giving one entry per CDR3 protein. The sample yields over 650,000 distinct CDR3 sequences, 16% seen once. Sequencing input: blood. The receptors were sampled from a man aged 18 to 29 with Graves' hyperthyroidism.

This clonotype has only a few counts. The chain joins TRBV12-3 or TRBV12-4 to TRBJ2-4; TRBD2 is a possible D gene (5 bases). CDR3 size: 18 residues. Deletions cut 5 bases from V and 5 bases from J, with 25 bases between. The chain's CDR3 is CASSPPSERDVRENIQYF. The CDR3 DNA sequence: TGTGCCAGCAGTCCGCCATCCGAACGGGATGTACGGGAAAACATTCAGTACTTC.

At least ten counts were recorded for this clonotype. The V gene is TRBV12-3 or TRBV12-4, the J gene TRBJ2-7; maybe TRBD1 (6 bases). The length of the CDR3 is 14 residues. Trimming shortened V by 3 bases and J by 5 bases, and 14 bases separated the two germline ends. As DNA, the CDR3 is TGTGCCAGCAGTTTTGCAGGGGTTCGGAACGAGCAGTACTTC. It specifies CASSFAGVRNEQYF.

This clonotype was seen a handful of times. A much bigger clone sits one base away, suggesting this may be a read error. V usage is TRBV28 and J usage is TRBJ1-2; 10 nucleotides align to TRBD1. Germline V lookup: CDR1 MDHEN, CDR2 SYDVKM. The CDR3 is 14 amino acids. For the CDR3, the DNA is TGTGCCAGCAGTCCGGGACAGGGGTACTATGGCCACACCTTC. As protein: CASSPGQGYYGHTF.

This clonotype has only a few counts. This chain links TRBV6-9 with TRBJ2-7, with 8 bases aligning to TRBD2. The V gene's germline CDR1 is MNHGY and CDR2 SVAAGI. V dropped 0 bases and J dropped 0; count of bases not matched to a gene: 4. The CDR3 consists of 16 residues. The DNA of the CDR3 is TGTGCCAGCAGTTATTCGACTAGCGCCAGCTCCTACGAGCAGTACTTC. It translates to CASSYSTSASSYEQYF.

As regards this clonotype: A much larger clone sits a single nucleotide away, making a read error possible. The chain uses TRBV6-5 and TRBJ1-1, with D hard to call. Germline lookup yields CDR1 MNHEY and CDR2 SVGAGI. The V gene lost 1 base and the J gene lost 7 bases, with 13 bases spanning the gap. The CDR3 extends over 14 amino acids. The CDR3 DNA sequence: TGTGCCAGCAGTTACTTGGGCAGGACCAGTGAAGCTTTCTTT. It codes for CASSYLGRTSEAFF.

The V and J genes are TRBV11-2 and TRBJ2-1; TRBD2 aligns across 8 bases. Germline V gene sequence: CDR1 SGHAT, CDR2 FQNNGV. The CDR3 contains 18 residues. V was pared by 5 bases and J by 0 bases, with 12 bases of the junction left unmatched. CDR3 DNA sequence: TGTGCCAGCAGCCCTTTTTTAATACTAGCGGACTCCTACAATGAGCAGTTCTTC. Protein sequence: CASSPFLILADSYNEQFF.

This clonotype was recorded a few times. For the CDR3, the DNA is TGTGCCAGTAGTATGACAGGGATCATGAACACTGAAGCTTTCTTT. Translating it yields CASSMTGIMNTEAFF. The genes are TRBV19 and TRBJ1-1; 7 nucleotides align to TRBD1. V lost 3 bases and J lost 0; bases outside the gene matches: 4. This CDR3 region has 15 residues. Per the germline V gene, CDR1 is LNHDA and CDR2 is SQIVND (reference sequence).

The chain carries TRBV20-1 and TRBJ2-5, with 9 bases lining up with TRBD2. CDR3 length: 15 amino acids. In germline, CDR1 is DFQATT, CDR2 SNEGSKA (reference sequence). With V trimmed by 6 bases and J by 2 bases, 10 bases remained unmatched. Here the CDR3 reads CSAPRGGGRQETQYF. In nucleotides, the CDR3 is TGCAGTGCCCCGCGGGGGGGGGGGAGACAAGAGACCCAGTACTTC.

Comments on this clonotype: This may come from a read error, since a much larger clone is one base off. V gene TRBV30 combines with J gene TRBJ2-1; 12 bases align to TRBD2. V gave up 2 bases and J gave up 14 bases; unmatched junction bases: 7. The germline V gene encodes CDR1 GTSNPN and CDR2 SVGIG (reference sequence). The CDR3 consists of 13 residues. The CDR3 here is CAWSLRLAGEEFF. In DNA, the CDR3 is TGTGCCTGGAGTCTTAGACTAGCGGGAGAGGAGTTCTTC. The full variable domain, with the rest looked up from reference TRBV30 and TRBJ2-1, is SQTIHQWPATLVQPVGSPLSLECTVEGTSNPNLYWYRQAAGRGLQLLFYSVGIGQISSEVPQNLSASRPQDRQFILSSKKLLLSDSGFYLCAWSLRLAGEEFFGPGTRLTVL.

This clonotype was found a few times. The gene calls are TRBV20-1 and TRBJ1-3; D not resolved. The V end was cut by 0 bases, the J end by 3 bases, with 15 bases between. The CDR3 contains 16 residues. Germline V gives CDR1 DFQATT, CDR2 SNEGSKA (reference sequence). In DNA, the CDR3 is TGCAGTGCTAGAGATATTGAGTGGGAGGGTGGAAACACCATATATTTT. Translation: CSARDIEWEGGNTIYF.

This clonotype was picked up a small number of times. CDR3 sequence: CASSLGLENYEQYF. Written as DNA, the CDR3 is TGCGCCAGCAGCCTCGGGTTGGAGAACTACGAGCAGTACTTC. V is TRBV4-1 and J is TRBJ2-7; D is undetermined. Trimming took off 4 bases at V and 3 bases at J, with 13 bases between the two ends. Looked up from germline, CDR1 is MGHRA and CDR2 is YSYEKL. CDR3 length: 14 residues.

The table lists this clonotype with many counts. This chain joins TRBV18 and TRBJ2-1; 8 positions agree with TRBD2. The CDR3 is made up of 16 amino acids. Germline V gene lookup returns CDR1 KGHSH and CDR2 LQKENI. The trim removed 0 bases at V and 4 bases at J, leaving 5 bases unmatched. CDR3 sequence (DNA): TGTGCCAGCTCACCACCGTTCGGGGGGGGGTACAATGAGCAGTTCTTC. Its protein is CASSPPFGGGYNEQFF.

The chain combines TRBV30 with TRBJ1-4, with D tentatively TRBD1 (6 bases). Deletions cut 4 bases from V and 4 bases from J, with 19 bases between. Germline V gene lookup returns CDR1 GTSNPN and CDR2 SVGIG (reference sequence). The CDR3 has 16 residues. CDR3 bases: TGTGCCTGGAACCCCCGACAGGCCCGTGATAATGAAAAACTGTTTTTT. Translation gives CAWNPRQARDNEKLFF.

This clonotype is a singleton in its sample. The J gene is TRBJ2-7, the V gene TRBV14; 11 nucleotides agree with TRBD2. CDR3 length: 15 amino acids. Trimming cost V 0 bases and J 6 bases; bases outside gene matches: 4. The germline V gene encodes CDR1 SGHDN and CDR2 FVKESK. CDR3 loop: CASSQDLSGRGEQYF. CDR3 nucleotide sequence: TGTGCCAGCAGCCAAGATCTTAGCGGGAGGGGCGAGCAGTACTTC. Full variable domain (missing parts from reference TRBV14 and TRBJ2-7): EAGVTQFPSHSVIEKGQTVTLRCDPISGHDNLYWYRRVMGKEIKFLLHFVKESKQDESGMPNNRFLAERTGGTYSTLKVQPAELEDSGVYFCASSQDLSGRGEQYFGPGTRLTVT.

Only a few counts were recorded for this clonotype. The genes are TRBV19 and TRBJ2-7; D not certain. CDR3 length: 15 residues. Germline assignment: CDR1 LNHDA and CDR2 SQIVND (reference sequence). V was shortened by 5 bases and J by 0 bases, with 14 bases between the two germline ends. CDR3 loop: CASSALGESSYEQYF. CDR3 bases: TGTGCCAGTAGTGCCCTGGGCGAGAGCTCCTACGAGCAGTACTTC.

This clonotype was counted at least ten times. V usage is TRBV7-2 and J usage is TRBJ2-3, with 12 bases fitting TRBD2. V shed 5 bases and J 4 bases; nucleotides not matched to a gene: 1. CDR3 length: 14 residues. Germline V CDR1 and CDR2: SGHTA, FQGNSA. DNA for the CDR3: TGTGCCAGCAGCGGACTAGCGGGACCAGATACGCAGTATTTT. As protein: CASSGLAGPDTQYF.

This clonotype showed up just a few times. This chain uses TRBV30 with TRBJ2-6, with D possibly being TRBD1 (6 bases). With 4 bases removed from V and 4 bases from J, the gap between germline ends came to 11 bases. The CDR3 has 14 amino acids. Germline V gene lookup returns CDR1 GTSNPN and CDR2 SVGIG (reference sequence). Written as DNA, the CDR3 is TGTGCCTGGACCCCAGGGGCCGGGGCCAACGTCCTGACTTTC. This translates into CAWTPGAGANVLTF.

Note on this clonotype: Since a much larger clone is just one base distant, this may be a read error. V is TRBV27 and J is TRBJ1-1, with D perhaps TRBD1 (5 bases). This CDR3 contains 14 residues. Germline V gene lookup returns CDR1 MNHEY and CDR2 SMNVEV (reference sequence). The CDR3 here is CASSRLRENAEAFF. The CDR3 DNA reads as TGTGCCAGCAGTCGGCTCAGGGAGAACGCTGAAGCTTTCTTT.

The chain recombines TRBV6-2 or TRBV6-3 with TRBJ1-4; D uncertain. There are 14 residues in the CDR3. V was cut by 6 bases and J by 7 bases, with 15 bases left in between. Per germline, CDR1 MNHEY and CDR2 SVGEGT. In DNA form, the CDR3 reads TGTGCCAGCAGCCGTCGCCTCTCGGGTGAAAAACTGTTTTTT. This codes for CASSRRLSGEKLFF.

Ten or more counts support this clonotype. The CDR3 DNA reads TGTGCCTGCACAGGGGGCGCTGATACCGGGGAGCTGTTTTTT. This translates into CACTGGADTGELFF. The chain links TRBV30 to TRBJ2-2; TRBD1 matches 9 bases. CDR1 is GTSNPN and CDR2 is SVGIG in the germline V gene (reference sequence). V lost 6 bases and J lost 5; bases outside the gene matches: 7. This CDR3 spans 14 amino acids.

This clonotype was observed a few times. This clone may be a read error of a much larger clone one base away. This chain joins TRBV27 and TRBJ1-2; D remains ambiguous. The CDR3 contains 14 residues. The V end lost 3 bases, the J end lost 3 bases, and 11 bases lay between the germline ends. Germline V CDR1 and CDR2: MNHEY, SMNVEV (reference sequence). The chain's CDR3 is CASSLEGGDYGYTF. In nucleotides, the CDR3 is TGTGCCAGCAGTTTGGAAGGTGGGGACTATGGCTACACCTTC.

There are many counts of this clonotype. J is TRBJ2-1 and V is TRBV7-2; D may correspond to TRBD1 or TRBD2 (5 bases each). V lost 1 base, J lost 6 bases, and 16 bases lay in between. The CDR3 is 16 residues long. The germline gives CDR1 SGHTA, CDR2 FQGNSA. CDR3 DNA sequence: TGTGCCAGCAGCTTAGGGAGGCAGGGATTGGTCAATGAGCAGTTCTTC. It is translated as CASSLGRQGLVNEQFF. The full variable domain, rest sourced from reference TRBV7-2 and TRBJ2-1, is GAGVSQSPSNKVTEKGKDVELRCDPISGHTALYWYRQSLGQGLEFLIYFQGNSAPDKSGLPSDRFSAERTGGSVSTLTIQRTQQEDSAVYLCASSLGRQGLVNEQFFGPGTRLTVL.

This clonotype is a singleton in its sample. The rearrangement uses TRBV20-1 and TRBJ2-7, with TRBD1 identical over 10 bases. This CDR3 region has 12 residues. Germline CDR1 is DFQATT and CDR2 is SNEGSKA (reference sequence). The V gene end was trimmed by 7 bases and the J gene end by 3 bases; junction bases not matched to a gene: 3. The CDR3 DNA reads as TGCAGTGTGCGGACAGGGGGCTACGAGCAGTACTTC. Translating gives CSVRTGGYEQYF.

This clonotype was seen at least ten times. The CDR3 nucleotides are TGTGCCAGCAGCTACCTTAGCGGGAGCGATACGCAGTATTTT. Protein sequence: CASSYLSGSDTQYF. The chain joins TRBV7-2 to TRBJ2-3, with 9 bases that match TRBD2. CDR3 size: 14 residues. Germline lookup yields CDR1 SGHTA and CDR2 FQGNSA. Trimming removed 4 bases from V and 6 bases from J; junction bases left unmatched: 5.

This clonotype was detected ten times or more. This chain uses TRBV12-3 or TRBV12-4 with TRBJ2-3; D might be TRBD1 (6 bases). Trimming removed 7 bases from V and 5 bases from J, with 16 bases in between. The CDR3 covers 14 residues. The CDR3 region has the DNA TGTGCCAGCATTCTAGGACAGCCGGGAGATACGCAGTATTTT. Amino acids: CASILGQPGDTQYF.

This clonotype was detected ten times or more. The chain uses TRBV7-2 and TRBJ2-7; D ambiguous. The CDR3 totals 14 residues. Trimming pared 0 bases from V and 0 bases from J, leaving 6 bases between. Looked up from germline, CDR1 is SGHTA and CDR2 is FQGNSA. In DNA, the CDR3 is TGTGCCAGCAGCTTAGCCAGCAGCTCCTACGAGCAGTACTTC. This encodes CASSLASSSYEQYF.

This clonotype was picked up many times. The V and J genes are TRBV3-1 and TRBJ2-1, with 10 bases identical to TRBD2. CDR3 size: 14 residues. V dropped 0 bases and J dropped 13; count of bases not matched to a gene: 6. Per the germline V gene, CDR1 is LGHDT and CDR2 is YNNKEL (reference sequence). The CDR3 loop is CASSQDPSGRAQFF. Here the CDR3 DNA reads TGTGCCAGCAGCCAAGACCCCAGCGGGAGGGCCCAGTTCTTC.

The chain is built from TRBV18 and TRBJ2-3, with D unresolved. The CDR3 has 14 residues. V was trimmed by 2 bases and J by 9 bases, leaving 15 bases between them. Looked up from germline, CDR1 is KGHSH and CDR2 is LQKENI. The CDR3 coding sequence is TGTGCCAGCTCACCAAGCCCCGACGAGCGAACGCAGTATTTT. Translation: CASSPSPDERTQYF.

As to this clonotype: Being one base from a much bigger clone, this may be a read error. V and J are TRBV28 and TRBJ2-5; TRBD2 agrees at 8 bases. The germline V gene has CDR1 MDHEN and CDR2 SYDVKM. V dropped 5 bases and J dropped 12; count of bases not matched to a gene: 11. CDR3 length: 13 amino acids. CDR3 bases: TGTGCCAGCAGTAGCCTGGAGCGGGGGAGGGAGTACTTC. Translated: CASSSLERGREYF.

Comments on this clonotype: A much more abundant neighbour one base away suggests this may be a read error. Written as DNA, the CDR3 is TGTACCAGCAGCTGGACCCCCCTGCAGGGGGCCTACGAGCAGTACTTC. Residues: CTSSWTPLQGAYEQYF. The V and J genes are TRBV7-8 and TRBJ2-7; 7 bases are a match to TRBD1. This CDR3 spans 16 amino acids. The V gene's germline CDR1 is SGHVS and CDR2 FQNEAQ.